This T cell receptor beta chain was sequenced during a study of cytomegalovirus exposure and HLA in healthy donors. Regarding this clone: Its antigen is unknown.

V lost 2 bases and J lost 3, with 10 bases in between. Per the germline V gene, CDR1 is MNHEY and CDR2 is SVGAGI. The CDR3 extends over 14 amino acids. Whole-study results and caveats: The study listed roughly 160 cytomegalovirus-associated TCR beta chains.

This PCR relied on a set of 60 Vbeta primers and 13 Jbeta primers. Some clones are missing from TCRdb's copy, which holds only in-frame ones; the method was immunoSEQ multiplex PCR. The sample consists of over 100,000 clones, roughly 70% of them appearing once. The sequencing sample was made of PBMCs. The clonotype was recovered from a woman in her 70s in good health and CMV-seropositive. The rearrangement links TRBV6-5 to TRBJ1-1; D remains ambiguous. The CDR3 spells CASSYVSSDTEAFF. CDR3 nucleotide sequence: TGTGCCAGCAGTTACGTGTCGTCCGACACTGAAGCTTTCTTT.